These 32 T cell receptor beta chains were sequenced from one sample in a study of prognosis after radiotherapy for stage I lung cancer. TCR beta CDR3 amplification from genomic DNA was performed by two-round multiplex PCR. First-round PCR used primers specific to each TRBV and TRBJ gene. TCRdb redid the calling of the multiplex PCR reads with MiXCR, one entry per CDR3 protein. This sample has approximately 16,000 distinct CDR3 sequences, with 43% found just once. Sequencing was performed on PBMCs, taken before or after stereotactic body radiation therapy (not recorded which). The receptors derive from a donor aged 50 or older with non-small cell lung cancer.

This clonotype was observed many times. The CDR3 region has the DNA TGCAGTGCTAGAGATGGGGAGAGCTCCTATAATTCACCCCTCCACTTT. Encoded protein: CSARDGESSYNSPLHF. The V gene is TRBV20-1, the J gene TRBJ1-6; unclear D gene. This CDR3 is built from 16 residues. The germline V gene has CDR1 DFQATT and CDR2 SNEGSKA (reference sequence). The V and J ends lost 0 bases and 0 bases respectively, with 9 bases between them.

In its sample, this clonotype ranks as medium-sized (0.01 to 0.1%). The chain recombines TRBV6-1 with TRBJ1-2, with a weak D call TRBD1 (6 bases). Germline V gene sequence: CDR1 MNHNS, CDR2 SASEGT. CDR3 length: 14 residues. The V end was cut by 7 bases, the J end by 5 bases, with 17 bases between. The DNA for the CDR3 is TGTGCCAGCACTCAAACGACAGGCTCTTATGGCTACACCTTC. This translates into CASTQTTGSYGYTF.

Turning to this clonotype: This likely came from a read error, as a far larger clone is one base away. The chain carries TRBV6-9 and TRBJ2-5; the D gene could be TRBD1 or TRBD2 (5 bases each). This CDR3 comprises 14 residues. Germline CDR1 reads MNHGY; CDR2 reads SVAAGI. CDR3 region: CDSSYGAPPETQYF. CDR3 DNA: TGTGACAGCAGTTACGGGGCCCCGCCTGAGACCCAGTACTTC.

For this clonotype: A much larger clone differs by one base, so this may be a read error. V gene TRBV3-1 combines with J gene TRBJ2-3; no clear D gene. The CDR3 consists of 13 residues. Trimming pared 3 bases from V and 6 bases from J, leaving 10 bases between. Germline V gives CDR1 LGHDT, CDR2 YNNKEL (reference sequence). The CDR3, as DNA: TGTGCCAGCAGCCAGTCCGTGGCGGATACGCAGTATTTT. Amino acid sequence: CASSQSVADTQYF.

This clonotype ranks as medium-sized (0.01 to 0.1%). This chain uses TRBV20-1 with TRBJ2-3; 11 bases fit TRBD2. V shed 2 bases and J 2 bases; nucleotides not matched to a gene: 3. The CDR3 runs 15 residues. Germline V lookup: CDR1 DFQATT, CDR2 SNEGSKA (reference sequence). The CDR3 here is CSARTSGSPTDTQYF. For the CDR3, the DNA is TGCAGTGCTAGAACTAGCGGGAGTCCCACAGATACGCAGTATTTT.

This clonotype has a count of ten or more. The chain carries TRBV27 and TRBJ1-1; D not resolved. V lost 6 bases and J 4 bases, leaving 9 bases between the germline ends. This CDR3 region has 12 residues. The germline V gene has CDR1 MNHEY and CDR2 SMNVEV (reference sequence). The CDR3 nucleotides are TGTGCCAGCAGCAAGCTAGGCACTGAAGCTTTCTTT. Translated, it gives CASSKLGTEAFF.

The rearrangement joins TRBV5-1 to TRBJ2-7; 8 bases fit TRBD1. In germline, CDR1 is SGHRS, CDR2 YFSETQ. The CDR3 consists of 14 residues. With V trimmed by 6 bases and J by 2 bases, 7 bases remained unmatched. The CDR3 DNA reads as TGCGCCAGCACCCGCACAGGGGGGACCTACGAGCAGTACTTC. Translating it yields CASTRTGGTYEQYF.

This clonotype is medium-sized (0.01 to 0.1%) by share. This sequence joins TRBV6-1 and TRBJ2-2; D unresolved. Trimming took off 5 bases at V and 3 bases at J, with 4 bases between the two ends. The CDR3 has 12 amino acids. Germline loops: CDR1 MNHNS, CDR2 SASEGT. The CDR3 spells CASSQYTGELFF. DNA of the CDR3: TGTGCCAGCAGTCAGTACACCGGGGAGCTGTTTTTT.

The chain employs TRBV5-1 and TRBJ2-2; TRBD2 agrees at 9 bases. The germline CDR1 and CDR2 sequences are SGHRS and YFSETQ. The ends lost 1 base at V and 6 bases at J; junction bases unmatched: 10. The CDR3 runs 17 residues. The CDR3 sequence: CASSLIRTGGGAGELFF. The CDR3 region has the DNA TGCGCCAGCAGCTTGATACGGACAGGCGGGGGGGCCGGGGAGCTGTTTTTT. Full variable domain (rest looked up from reference TRBV5-1 and TRBJ2-2): KAGVTQTPRYLIKTRGQQVTLSCSPISGHRSVSWYQQTPGQGLQFLFEYFSETQRNKGNFPGRFSGRQFSNSRSEMNVSTLELGDSALYLCASSLIRTGGGAGELFFGEGSRLTVL.

This clonotype occurred many times. The gene calls are TRBV18 and TRBJ2-7; D not resolved. The V end was cut by 3 bases, the J end by 7 bases, with 10 bases between. The CDR3 totals 12 residues. Germline CDR1 reads KGHSH; CDR2 reads LQKENI. This chain's CDR3 is CASSPGVAEQYF. The CDR3 DNA is TGTGCCAGCTCACCTGGGGTTGCGGAGCAGTACTTC.

This clonotype is medium-sized (0.01 to 0.1%) within its sample. V is TRBV6-1 and J is TRBJ2-3; D is undetermined. V gave up 7 bases and J gave up 2 bases, with 10 bases separating them. The CDR3 spans 13 residues. In germline, CDR1 is MNHNS, CDR2 SASEGT. CDR3 nucleotide sequence: TGTGCCAGCACGGAGCCCAACACAGATACGCAGTATTTT. It specifies CASTEPNTDTQYF.

This chain uses TRBV19 with TRBJ2-1, with D possibly matching TRBD1 (6 bases). Per germline, CDR1 LNHDA and CDR2 SQIVND (reference sequence). CDR3 size: 16 residues. Trimming took off 5 bases at V and 9 bases at J, with 23 bases between the two ends. The CDR3 DNA follows: TGTGCCAGTAGTGGGGGAACAGGGTGGGTCAGAGGTGAGCAGTTCTTC. Its protein is CASSGGTGWVRGEQFF.

The V gene is TRBV20-1, the J gene TRBJ2-7, with 14 bases lining up with TRBD2. In germline, CDR1 is DFQATT, CDR2 SNEGSKA (reference sequence). Trimming took 6 bases from V and 5 from J; bases not matched to a gene: 18. The CDR3 consists of 18 residues. CDR3 DNA: TGCAGTGCCAAAAAGACTAGCGGGAGGGCCGCCTCGGGGAACGAGCAGTACTTC. As protein: CSAKKTSGRAASGNEQYF.

The chain has TRBV12-3 or TRBV12-4 and TRBJ1-1; D not resolved. Trimming removed 6 bases from V and 1 base from J, with 12 bases in between. The CDR3 extends over 14 amino acids. CDR3 amino acids: CASSPYARNTEAFF. The CDR3 coding sequence is TGTGCCAGCAGCCCGTACGCCAGGAACACTGAAGCTTTCTTT.

The rearrangement joins TRBV7-2 to TRBJ1-3; D not resolved. V lost 1 base to trimming and J lost 7 bases, with 14 bases between them. CDR3 length: 15 residues. Germline values: CDR1 SGHTA, CDR2 FQGNSA. This CDR3 reads CASSLVRSGGNTIYF. The DNA for the CDR3 is TGTGCCAGCAGCTTAGTAAGGTCGGGTGGGAACACCATATATTTT.

V is TRBV11-2 and J is TRBJ2-7; D gene unclear. Germline CDR1 and CDR2: SGHAT and FQNNGV. Between the trimmed V and J ends, which lost 2 bases and 5 bases, there was a span of 25 bases. The CDR3 is made up of 18 amino acids. CDR3 coding DNA: TGTGCCAGCAGCTTATCCGGTGTCCTCTGGTCCCATGGGAACGAGCAGTACTTC. Protein: CASSLSGVLWSHGNEQYF.

This clonotype showed up just a few times. Just one base apart from a much larger clone, this may be a read error. The CDR3 spells CASNQEAWGQGFNEQFF. In DNA, the CDR3 is TGCGCCAGCAACCAAGAAGCTTGGGGACAGGGGTTCAATGAGCAGTTCTTC. The chain couples TRBV4-1 to TRBJ2-1, with TRBD1 identical over 10 bases. The CDR3 has 17 amino acids. Germline-derived CDR1 and CDR2 are MGHRA and YSYEKL.

About this clonotype itself: One base separates it from a far larger clone, so it is likely a read error. The V gene is TRBV7-2, the J gene TRBJ2-7; D remains ambiguous. The tail of the sequence fits TRBJ2-1 better, so the J call may be wrong. CDR3 length: 16 residues. CDR1 and CDR2 (germline): SGHTA, FQGNSA. The CDR3 is CASSLSPTERGNEQFF. DNA of the CDR3: TGTGCCAGCAGCTTGAGCCCCACCGAACGTGGGAATGAGCAGTTCTTC.

A note on this clonotype: A single base separates this from a much larger clone, so it may be a read error. The CDR3 nucleotides read TGTGCCAGCAGGACCGACTGGGTGAACACTGAAGCTTTCTTT. This gives the protein CASRTDWVNTEAFF. V usage is TRBV6-2 or TRBV6-3 and J usage is TRBJ1-1; D not resolved. The V gene's germline CDR1 is MNHEY and CDR2 SVGEGT. The germline V and J ends were trimmed by 6 bases and 0 bases, with 11 bases remaining between them. CDR3 length: 14 residues.

The V and J genes are TRBV7-2 and TRBJ2-1; tentative D call: TRBD2 (5 bases). Germline V CDR1 and CDR2: SGHTA, FQGNSA. Trimming cost V 0 bases and J 5 bases, with 8 bases left between them. The CDR3 runs to 14 residues. CDR3 protein: CASSLAEADNEQFF. The CDR3 nucleotides are TGTGCCAGCAGCTTAGCGGAGGCAGACAATGAGCAGTTCTTC. The variable domain in full, with the rest retrieved from reference TRBV7-2 and TRBJ2-1, is GAGVSQSPSNKVTEKGKDVELRCDPISGHTALYWYRQSLGQGLEFLIYFQGNSAPDKSGLPSDRFSAERTGGSVSTLTIQRTQQEDSAVYLCASSLAEADNEQFFGPGTRLTVL.

This clonotype has at least ten counts. The rearrangement joins TRBV12-3 or TRBV12-4 to TRBJ1-3; D is ambiguous. The CDR3 totals 11 residues. V was shortened by 6 bases and J by 4 bases, with 4 bases between the two germline ends. CDR3 DNA: TGTGCCAGCAGCTCCGGAAACACCATATATTTT. It codes for CASSSGNTIYF.

The chain joins TRBV6-2 or TRBV6-3 to TRBJ2-7; no reliable D call. Germline V gene sequence: CDR1 MNHEY, CDR2 SVGEGT. The CDR3 totals 16 residues. V dropped 5 bases and J dropped 2 bases, with 19 bases sitting between them. The CDR3 protein is CASSDWSNVQPYEQYF. For the CDR3, the DNA is TGTGCCAGCAGTGATTGGAGTAACGTACAGCCCTACGAGCAGTACTTC.

There are many counts of this clonotype. The junction departs from germline at one end; a sequencing error may be responsible. The chain couples TRBV6-1 to TRBJ2-5, with D perhaps matching TRBD2 (5 bases). This CDR3 has 13 amino acids. The germline V gene has CDR1 MNHNS and CDR2 SASEGT. In DNA, the CDR3 is TGTGCCAGCAGTGATACTAGTGTCGAGACTCAGTACTTC. Translated, it gives CASSDTSVETQYF.

By share, this clonotype ranks as medium-sized. The rearrangement joins TRBV7-2 to TRBJ2-1, with 7 bases aligning to TRBD2. This CDR3 has 13 amino acids. V was clipped by 6 bases and J by 3 bases; unmatched bases: 2. Germline values: CDR1 SGHTA, CDR2 FQGNSA. The CDR3 spells CASSSGGYNEQFF. DNA for the CDR3: TGTGCCAGCAGTTCGGGAGGCTACAATGAGCAGTTCTTC.

Worth noting for this clonotype: A junction end diverges from the germline sequence, so it may reflect a read error. The chain links TRBV6-2 or TRBV6-3 to TRBJ1-5; D might be TRBD1 (6 bases). This CDR3 has 17 amino acids. Germline values: CDR1 MNHEY, CDR2 SVGEGT. The CDR3 sequence: CASSYPPADRVNRPQHF. For the CDR3, the DNA is TGTGCCAGCAGTTACCCTCCCGCGGACAGAGTAAATCGGCCCCAGCATTTT.

This clonotype was seen ten or more times. The chain joins TRBV30 to TRBJ1-4; D may be TRBD1 (6 bases). Per germline, CDR1 GTSNPN and CDR2 SVGIG (reference sequence). This CDR3 is built from 13 residues. The germline V and J ends were trimmed by 2 bases and 8 bases, with 12 bases remaining between them. In DNA, the CDR3 is TGTGCCTGGAGTCCAGGGGCAGCCGAAAAACTGTTTTTT. It specifies CAWSPGAAEKLFF.

This chain links TRBV4-1 with TRBJ2-7; no definite D call. Between the trimmed V and J ends, which lost 1 base and 5 bases, there was a span of 15 bases. CDR1 is MGHRA and CDR2 is YSYEKL in the germline V gene. The CDR3 loop spans 15 amino acids. The CDR3: CASSQVSQAEDEQYF. The DNA of the CDR3 is TGCGCCAGCAGCCAAGTTTCGCAGGCAGAAGACGAGCAGTACTTC.

The genes are TRBV5-1 and TRBJ2-2, with D unclear. Germline V CDR1 and CDR2: SGHRS, YFSETQ. The CDR3 loop spans 15 amino acids. Deletions cut 1 base from V and 4 bases from J, with 11 bases between. CDR3 in amino acids: CASSLTTMGTGELFF. CDR3 sequence (DNA): TGCGCCAGCAGCTTGACAACTATGGGCACCGGGGAGCTGTTTTTT. Full variable domain (rest looked up from reference TRBV5-1 and TRBJ2-2): KAGVTQTPRYLIKTRGQQVTLSCSPISGHRSVSWYQQTPGQGLQFLFEYFSETQRNKGNFPGRFSGRQFSNSRSEMNVSTLELGDSALYLCASSLTTMGTGELFFGEGSRLTVL.

This clonotype came up many times. The chain joins TRBV19 to TRBJ1-2; D ambiguous. Germline CDR1 reads LNHDA; CDR2 reads SQIVND (reference sequence). This CDR3 has 14 amino acids. Trimming stripped 6 bases from V and 0 bases from J, with 11 bases between. The CDR3 here is CASSRTVTNYGYTF. DNA of the CDR3: TGTGCCAGTAGCCGGACCGTAACTAACTATGGCTACACCTTC.

This clonotype is medium-sized (0.01 to 0.1%) in the sample. This chain uses TRBV12-3 or TRBV12-4 with TRBJ1-6; TRBD1 might be the D (5 bases). CDR3 length equals 14 residues. The ends were cut back, 6 bases at V and 0 bases at J, with 6 bases in the middle. CDR3 residues: CASSDSSYNSPLHF. CDR3 in DNA: TGTGCCAGCAGCGACAGCTCCTATAATTCACCCCTCCACTTT.

This clonotype was counted ten times or more. CDR3 loop: CAWSVGSPFVPGTGNHEQYF. In DNA, the CDR3 is TGTGCCTGGAGTGTAGGGTCCCCCTTTGTCCCCGGGACAGGGAACCACGAGCAGTACTTC. This chain uses TRBV30 with TRBJ2-7; 9 bases match TRBD1. Losses at the gene ends were 0 bases for V and 5 bases for J; bases not matched to a gene: 23. Germline-derived CDR1 and CDR2 are GTSNPN and SVGIG (reference sequence). This CDR3 has 20 amino acids.

This sequence joins TRBV7-2 and TRBJ2-1; 13 nucleotides align to TRBD2. CDR3 length equals 19 residues. Germline V gene data show CDR1 as SGHTA and CDR2 as FQGNSA. V trimming: 4 bases; J trimming: 0 bases; junction bases outside the gene matches: 9. The CDR3, as DNA: TGTGCCAGCAGCTCTCTCCCGGGACTAGCGGGAAGCTCCTACAATGAGCAGTTCTTC. It specifies CASSSLPGLAGSSYNEQFF.